The TCR beta chain described here comes from a study of blood T cell repertoires in COVID-19. On the study more broadly: T cells, B-cell-depleted T cells, or PBMCs supplied cDNA or gDNA.

Only in-frame clones appear in the TCRdb table, and some are missing; sequencing was by immunoSEQ multiplex PCR. The sample includes about 84,000 clones, 90% to 95% of them seen just once. Looked up from germline, CDR1 is MNHEY and CDR2 is SVGAGI. V lost 7 bases, J lost 5 bases, and 10 bases stayed unmatched. The CDR3 is 14 residues long. This receptor was identified in a human donor with active COVID-19. The donor label of this sample is uncertain. V gene TRBV6-5 combines with J gene TRBJ1-2, with 7 nucleotides matching TRBD1. The sequencing input was peripheral blood. CDR3 amino acids: CASTSRQGWYGYTF. As DNA, the CDR3 is TGTGCCAGCACCTCCCGACAGGGCTGGTATGGCTACACCTTC.